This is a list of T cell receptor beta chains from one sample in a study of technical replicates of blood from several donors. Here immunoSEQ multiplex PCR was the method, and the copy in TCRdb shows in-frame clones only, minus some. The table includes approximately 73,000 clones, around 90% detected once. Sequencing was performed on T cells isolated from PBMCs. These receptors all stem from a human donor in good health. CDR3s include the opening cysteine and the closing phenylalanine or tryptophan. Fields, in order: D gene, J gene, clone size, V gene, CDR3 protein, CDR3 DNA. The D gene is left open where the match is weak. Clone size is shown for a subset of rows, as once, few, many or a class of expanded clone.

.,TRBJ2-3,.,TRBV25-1,CASSELAAGTDTQYF,TGTGCCAGCAGTGAGTTAGCGGCGGGCACAGATACGCAGTATTTT
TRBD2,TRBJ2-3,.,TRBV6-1,CASSESSGGPVSSFTQYF,TGTGCCAGCAGTGAATCGTCGGGAGGGCCAGTTTCTTCATTTACGCAGTATTTT
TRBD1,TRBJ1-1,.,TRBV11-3,CASSLSWGQGLTEAFF,TGTGCCAGCAGCTTAAGTTGGGGACAGGGATTGACTGAAGCTTTCTTT
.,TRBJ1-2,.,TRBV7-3,CASSLKGGANGYTF,TGTGCCAGCAGCTTAAAAGGAGGGGCTAATGGCTACACCTTC
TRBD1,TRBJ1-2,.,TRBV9,CASSVGPVHEGAEGYTF,TGTGCCAGCAGCGTAGGCCCGGTTCATGAGGGGGCGGAGGGCTACACCTTC
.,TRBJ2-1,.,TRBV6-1,CASSGRDFEQFF,TGTGCCAGCAGTGGCCGGGATTTTGAGCAGTTCTTC
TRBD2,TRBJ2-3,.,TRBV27,CATSARGVTDTQYF,TGTGCCACCTCCGCCCGGGGGGTCACAGATACGCAGTATTTT
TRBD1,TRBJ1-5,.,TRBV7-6,CASSLSLRQGPNQPQHF,TGTGCCAGCAGCTTATCTTTGAGACAGGGACCCAATCAGCCCCAGCATTTT
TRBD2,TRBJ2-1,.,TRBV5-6,CASSISGGGTNEQFF,TGTGCCAGCAGCATAAGCGGGGGTGGTACAAATGAGCAGTTCTTC
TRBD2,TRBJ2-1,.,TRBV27,CASSFIAGVSSYNEQFF,TGTGCCAGCAGTTTTATAGCGGGAGTGAGCTCCTACAATGAGCAGTTCTTC
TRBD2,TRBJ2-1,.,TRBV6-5,CASVRGEGDSMRQFF,TGTGCCAGCGTACGGGGGGAGGGAGATTCAATGAGGCAGTTCTTC
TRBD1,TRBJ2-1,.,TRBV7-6,CASSLAVAGGESRNEQFF,TGTGCCAGCAGCTTAGCTGTGGCAGGGGGCGAATCTAGGAATGAGCAGTTCTTC
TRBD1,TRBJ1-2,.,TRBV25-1,CASSAPVGQGSGYTF,TGTGCCAGCAGTGCCCCAGTGGGACAGGGATCGGGCTACACCTTC
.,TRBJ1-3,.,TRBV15,CATSRGGFSGNTIYF,TGTGCCACCAGCAGAGGAGGGTTCTCTGGAAACACCATATATTTT
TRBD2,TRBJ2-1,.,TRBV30,CAWSAGLDEQFF,TGTGCCTGGAGCGCCGGACTAGATGAGCAGTTCTTC
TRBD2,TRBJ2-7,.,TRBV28,CASSLGAGGRGEQYF,TGTGCCAGCAGTTTAGGGGCGGGAGGCCGGGGAGAGCAGTACTTC
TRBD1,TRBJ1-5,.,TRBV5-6,CASSLGATGDQPQHF,TGTGCCAGCAGCTTGGGGGCGACAGGGGATCAGCCCCAGCATTTT
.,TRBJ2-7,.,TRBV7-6,CASSPSAFSYEQYF,TGTGCCAGCAGCCCCTCTGCCTTTAGCTACGAGCAGTACTTC
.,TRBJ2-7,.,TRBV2,CASSEWRGNEQYF,TGTGCCAGCAGTGAATGGAGGGGCAACGAGCAGTACTTC
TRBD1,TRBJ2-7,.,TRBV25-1,CASEGSSFTGQSHYEQYF,TGTGCCAGCGAAGGGAGTTCCTTCACGGGACAGTCCCACTACGAGCAGTACTTC
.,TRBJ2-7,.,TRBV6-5,CASSYSGGVYEQYF,TGTGCCAGCAGTTACTCGGGGGGAGTCTACGAGCAGTACTTC
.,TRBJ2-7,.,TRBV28,CASSLTDMSSYEQYF,TGTGCCAGCAGCCTGACAGATATGAGCTCCTACGAGCAGTACTTC
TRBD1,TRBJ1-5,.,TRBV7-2,CASSSGQGSQPQHF,TGTGCCAGCAGCTCCGGACAGGGGTCCCAGCCCCAGCATTTT
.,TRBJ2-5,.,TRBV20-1,CSAEETQYF,TGCAGTGCCGAAGAGACCCAGTACTTC
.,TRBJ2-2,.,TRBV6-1,CASVLGRELFF,TGTGCCAGCGTGCTGGGCAGGGAGCTGTTTTTT
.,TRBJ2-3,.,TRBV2,CASSDPLQSTDTQYF,TGTGCCAGCAGTGACCCGCTCCAGAGCACAGATACGCAGTATTTT
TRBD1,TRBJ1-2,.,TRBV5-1,CASREGTGGGHGYTF,TGCGCCAGCAGGGAAGGGACAGGGGGCGGTCATGGCTACACCTTC
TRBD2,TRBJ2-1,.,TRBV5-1,CASSLARLAGGHEQFF,TGCGCCAGCAGCTTGGCCCGGCTAGCGGGAGGGCATGAGCAGTTCTTC
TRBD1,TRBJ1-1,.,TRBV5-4,CASSFSLGTVNTEAFF,TGTGCCAGCAGCTTTTCGCTAGGGACAGTGAACACTGAAGCTTTCTTT
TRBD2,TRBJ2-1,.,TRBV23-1,CASTDWTSGRAYNEQFF,TGCGCCAGCACCGATTGGACTAGCGGGAGAGCCTACAATGAGCAGTTCTTC
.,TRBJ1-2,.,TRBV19,CASSPLGGAGGYTF,TGTGCCAGTAGCCCCTTGGGGGGGGCGGGCGGCTACACCTTC
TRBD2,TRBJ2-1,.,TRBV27,CASGRDYKYNEQFF,TGTGCCAGCGGAAGGGACTACAAATACAATGAGCAGTTCTTC
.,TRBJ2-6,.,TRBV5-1,CASSVDSSGANVLTF,TGCGCCAGCAGCGTTGACAGCTCTGGGGCCAACGTCCTGACTTTC
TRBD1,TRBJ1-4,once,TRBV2,CASSMGQRMGEKLFF,TGTGCCAGCAGTATGGGACAGCGAATGGGAGAAAAACTGTTTTTT